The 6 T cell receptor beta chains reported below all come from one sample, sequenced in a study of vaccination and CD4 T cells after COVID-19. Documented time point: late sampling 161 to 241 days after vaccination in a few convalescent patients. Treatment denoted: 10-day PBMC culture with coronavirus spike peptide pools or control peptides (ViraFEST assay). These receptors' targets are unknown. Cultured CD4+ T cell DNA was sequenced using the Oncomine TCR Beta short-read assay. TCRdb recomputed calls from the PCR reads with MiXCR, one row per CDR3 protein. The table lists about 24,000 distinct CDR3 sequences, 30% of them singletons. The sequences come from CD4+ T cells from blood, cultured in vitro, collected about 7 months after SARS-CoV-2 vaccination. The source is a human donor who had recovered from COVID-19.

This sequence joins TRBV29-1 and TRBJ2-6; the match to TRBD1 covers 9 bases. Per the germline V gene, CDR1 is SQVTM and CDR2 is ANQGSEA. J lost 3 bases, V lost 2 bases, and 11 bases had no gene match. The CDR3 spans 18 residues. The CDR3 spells CSVEWAGTGWYGANVLTF. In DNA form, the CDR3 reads TGCAGCGTTGAATGGGCAGGGACAGGGTGGTATGGGGCCAACGTCCTGACTTTC.

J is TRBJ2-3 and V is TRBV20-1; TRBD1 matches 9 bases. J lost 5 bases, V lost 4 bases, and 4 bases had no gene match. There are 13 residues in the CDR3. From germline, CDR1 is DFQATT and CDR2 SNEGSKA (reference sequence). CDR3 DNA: TGCAGTGCTAAACAGGGGGCACAAGATACGCAGTATTTT. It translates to CSAKQGAQDTQYF.

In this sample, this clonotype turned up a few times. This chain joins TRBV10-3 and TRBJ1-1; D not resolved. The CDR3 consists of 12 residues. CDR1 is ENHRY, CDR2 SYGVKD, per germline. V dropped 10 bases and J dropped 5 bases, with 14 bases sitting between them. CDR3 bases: TGTGCCACGATAGGGTATTCGACTGAAGCTTTCTTT. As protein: CATIGYSTEAFF.

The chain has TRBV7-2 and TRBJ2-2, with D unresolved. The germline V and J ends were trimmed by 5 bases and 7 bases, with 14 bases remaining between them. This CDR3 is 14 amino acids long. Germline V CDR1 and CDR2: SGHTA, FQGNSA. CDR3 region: CASSNLIGLGELFF. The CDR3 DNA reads TGTGCCAGCAGCAACTTAATAGGCCTCGGGGAGCTGTTTTTT.

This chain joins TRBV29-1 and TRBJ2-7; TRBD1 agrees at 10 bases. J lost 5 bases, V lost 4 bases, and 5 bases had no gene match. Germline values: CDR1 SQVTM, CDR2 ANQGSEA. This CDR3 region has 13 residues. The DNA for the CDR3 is TGCAGCGTTGGGGACAGGGGCGTCAACGAGCAGTACTTC. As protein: CSVGDRGVNEQYF.

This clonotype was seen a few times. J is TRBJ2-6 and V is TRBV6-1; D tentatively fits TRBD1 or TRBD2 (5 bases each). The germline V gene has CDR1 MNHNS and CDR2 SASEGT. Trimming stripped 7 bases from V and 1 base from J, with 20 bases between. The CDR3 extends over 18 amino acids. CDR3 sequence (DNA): TGTGCCAGCACTCAATTGCGGCAGGGCGGGTCTGGGGCCAACGTCCTGACTTTC. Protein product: CASTQLRQGGSGANVLTF.